Reported below is one T cell receptor (beta chain). V was clipped by 7 bases and J by 2 bases; unmatched bases: 6. Germline assignment: CDR1 DFQATT and CDR2 SNEGSKA (reference sequence). The CDR3 covers 13 residues. The authors ran a second PCR of about 6 to 12 cycles using a sample-barcoded 5' primer and a J-beta primer mix. All samples yielded 2.5 million or more CDR3-containing paired-end reads. TCRdb recomputed calls from the 5' RACE reads with MiXCR, one row per CDR3 protein. The table has around 1,600,000 distinct CDR3 sequences, about 45% seen once. This entry belongs to a study of blood T cells in healthy people across ages.

The sample comprised blood. The source of this sequence is a woman younger than 35 in good health. The chain combines TRBV20-1 with TRBJ2-5; 8 nucleotides line up with TRBD2. CDR3: CSGVTSGQETQYF. The CDR3 DNA follows: TGCAGTGGCGTTACTAGCGGACAAGAGACCCAGTACTTC.